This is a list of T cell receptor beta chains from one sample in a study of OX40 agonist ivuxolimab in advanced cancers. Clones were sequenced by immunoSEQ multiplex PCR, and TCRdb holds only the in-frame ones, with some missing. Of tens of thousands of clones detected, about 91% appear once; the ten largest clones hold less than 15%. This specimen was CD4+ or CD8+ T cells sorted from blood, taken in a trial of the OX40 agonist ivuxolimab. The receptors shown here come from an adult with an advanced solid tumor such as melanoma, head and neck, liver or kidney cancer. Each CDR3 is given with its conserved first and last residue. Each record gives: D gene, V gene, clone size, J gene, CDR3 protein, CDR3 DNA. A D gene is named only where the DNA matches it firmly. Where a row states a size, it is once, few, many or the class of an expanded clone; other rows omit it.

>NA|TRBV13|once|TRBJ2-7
CASSLGGQAYEQYF
TGTGCCAGCAGCTTAGGGGGACAAGCGTACGAGCAGTACTTC
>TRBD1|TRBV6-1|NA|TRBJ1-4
CASSEAGGQGGEKLFF
TGTGCCAGCAGTGAAGCTGGAGGACAGGGGGGAGAAAAACTGTTTTTT
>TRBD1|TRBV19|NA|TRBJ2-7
CASAADRDDYEQYF
TGTGCCAGTGCCGCGGACAGGGATGACTACGAGCAGTACTTC
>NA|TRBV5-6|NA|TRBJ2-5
CASSGAEETQYF
TGTGCCAGCAGCGGCGCGGAAGAGACCCAGTACTTC
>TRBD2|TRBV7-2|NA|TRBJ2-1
CASSPGLVSYNEQFF
TGTGCCAGCAGCCCAGGACTAGTCTCCTACAATGAGCAGTTCTTC
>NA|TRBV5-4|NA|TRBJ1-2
CASSFDRPYGYTF
TGTGCCAGCAGCTTTGACAGGCCCTATGGCTACACCTTC
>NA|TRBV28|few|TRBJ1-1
CASSFPRGTEAFF
TGTGCCAGCAGTTTCCCTCGGGGGACTGAAGCTTTCTTT
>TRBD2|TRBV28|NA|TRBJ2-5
CASSPRTSDGETQYF
TGTGCCAGCAGTCCGAGGACTAGCGACGGAGAGACCCAGTACTTC
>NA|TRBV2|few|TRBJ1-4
CASSRGGELFF
TGTGCCAGCAGCCGAGGGGGGGAACTGTTTTTT
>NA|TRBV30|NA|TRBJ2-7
CAWSYGAEQYF
TGTGCCTGGAGTTATGGGGCTGAGCAGTACTTC
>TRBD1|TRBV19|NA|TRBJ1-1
CASIDREFMNTEAFF
TGTGCCAGTATAGACAGGGAGTTCATGAACACTGAAGCTTTCTTT
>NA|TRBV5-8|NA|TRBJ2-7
CASSGGHNLPQYF
TGTGCCAGCAGCGGGGGACACAACCTCCCGCAGTACTTC
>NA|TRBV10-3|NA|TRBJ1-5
CAISAGGLGGNQPQHF
TGTGCCATCAGTGCAGGAGGGTTGGGAGGCAATCAGCCCCAGCATTTT
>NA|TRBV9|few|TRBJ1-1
CASSFQGREAFF
TGTGCCAGCAGCTTCCAGGGCCGGGAAGCTTTCTTT
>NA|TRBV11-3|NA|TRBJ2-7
CASSFTLMPQKGGPSYEQYF
TGTGCCAGCAGCTTTACACTTATGCCCCAAAAGGGCGGACCCAGCTACGAGCAGTACTTC
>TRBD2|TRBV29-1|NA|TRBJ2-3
CSVYGGRTDTQYF
TGCAGCGTATATGGCGGGAGGACAGATACGCAGTATTTT
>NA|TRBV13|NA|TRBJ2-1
CASSFDPESSYNEQFF
TGTGCCAGCAGCTTCGACCCAGAAAGCTCCTACAATGAGCAGTTCTTC
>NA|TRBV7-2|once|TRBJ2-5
CASSPVVGGVQETQYF
TGTGCCAGCAGCCCTGTAGTGGGCGGAGTTCAAGAGACCCAGTACTTC
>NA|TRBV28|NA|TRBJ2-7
CASSPGGGYEQYF
TGTGCCAGCAGCCCAGGTGGGGGCTACGAGCAGTACTTC
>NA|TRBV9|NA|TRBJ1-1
CASSPGVNTEAFF
TGTGCCAGCAGCCCAGGGGTGAACACTGAAGCTTTCTTT
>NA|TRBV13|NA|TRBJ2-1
CASSPGAYNEQFF
TGTGCCAGCAGCCCCGGAGCCTACAATGAGCAGTTCTTC
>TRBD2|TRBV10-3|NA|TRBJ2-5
CAISALLADAQETQYF
TGTGCCATCAGTGCGTTACTAGCGGATGCGCAAGAGACCCAGTACTTC
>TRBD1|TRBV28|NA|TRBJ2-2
CASSLIAGGAIGELFF
TGTGCCAGCAGTTTGATCGCAGGGGGCGCGATCGGGGAGCTGTTTTTT
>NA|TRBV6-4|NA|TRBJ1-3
CASNDLGVRSGNTIYF
TGTGCCAGCAACGACTTGGGGGTCCGCTCTGGAAACACCATATATTTT
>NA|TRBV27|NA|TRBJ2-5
CASSWGRNYQETQYF
TGTGCCAGCAGTTGGGGACGTAACTATCAAGAGACCCAGTACTTC
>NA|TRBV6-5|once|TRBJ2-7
CASSDPDGTYEQYF
TGTGCCAGCAGTGACCCCGACGGAACCTACGAGCAGTACTTC
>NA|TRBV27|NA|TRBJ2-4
CASSPTTGVTQYF
TGTGCCAGCAGTCCCACTACGGGGGTGACTCAGTACTTC
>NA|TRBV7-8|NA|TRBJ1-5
CASSHNRGNQPQHF
TGTGCCAGCAGCCATAACCGAGGCAATCAGCCCCAGCATTTT
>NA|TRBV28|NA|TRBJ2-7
CASSPSVDTTYEQYF
TGTGCCAGCAGTCCCTCGGTAGACACTACCTACGAGCAGTACTTC
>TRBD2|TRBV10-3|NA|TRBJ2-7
CAISEMGLAGGPSYEQYF
TGTGCCATCAGTGAGATGGGACTAGCGGGAGGCCCTTCCTACGAGCAGTACTTC
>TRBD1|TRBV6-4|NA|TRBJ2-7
CASSAPEGTGSYEQYF
TGTGCCAGCAGTGCCCCTGAGGGGACAGGGTCATACGAGCAGTACTTC
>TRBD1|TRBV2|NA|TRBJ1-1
CASSLAGTGTMNTEAFF
TGTGCCAGCAGTCTAGCCGGGACAGGGACCATGAACACTGAAGCTTTCTTT
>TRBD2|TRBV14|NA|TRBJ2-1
CASSQGGIAGGPGYNEQFF
TGTGCCAGCAGCCAAGGTGGAATAGCGGGAGGGCCAGGCTACAATGAGCAGTTCTTC
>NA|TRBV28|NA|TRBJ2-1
CASSLNYNEQFF
TGTGCCAGCAGTTTAAATTACAATGAGCAGTTCTTC
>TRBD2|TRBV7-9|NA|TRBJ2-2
CASSSLLAGTTGELFF
TGTGCCAGCAGCTCTCTACTAGCGGGTACCACCGGGGAGCTGTTTTTT
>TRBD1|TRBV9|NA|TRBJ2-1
CASSVSTGVRNEQFF
TGTGCCAGCAGCGTAAGTACAGGGGTTAGGAATGAGCAGTTCTTC
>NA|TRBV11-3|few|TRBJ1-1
CASSLVPRGLTLDTEAFF
TGTGCCAGCAGCTTAGTCCCCAGGGGTCTTACCTTGGACACTGAAGCTTTCTTT
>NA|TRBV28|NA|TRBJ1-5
CASSKPGNNQPQHF
TGTGCCAGCAGCAAGCCCGGGAACAATCAGCCCCAGCATTTT
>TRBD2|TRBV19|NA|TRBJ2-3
CASSRLAGPTDTQYF
TGTGCCAGTAGTAGATTAGCGGGACCCACAGATACGCAGTATTTT
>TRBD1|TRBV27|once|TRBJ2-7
CASSPGQGEGNSYEQYF
TGTGCCAGCAGTCCGGGACAGGGGGAGGGCAACTCCTACGAGCAGTACTTC
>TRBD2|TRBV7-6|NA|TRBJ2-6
CASSLESSGSGANVLTF
TGTGCCAGCAGCTTAGAAAGTAGCGGGTCTGGGGCCAACGTCCTGACTTTC
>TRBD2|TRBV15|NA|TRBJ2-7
CATSIIAGSVEQYF
TGTGCCACCAGCATTATAGCGGGAAGTGTCGAGCAGTACTTC
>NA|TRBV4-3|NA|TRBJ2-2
CASSLGTGEAGELFF
TGCGCCAGCAGCCTCGGAACAGGGGAGGCCGGGGAGCTGTTTTTT
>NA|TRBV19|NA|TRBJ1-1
CASSVQRMNTEAFF
TGTGCCAGTAGTGTTCAGAGAATGAACACTGAAGCTTTCTTT
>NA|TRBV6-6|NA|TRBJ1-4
CASTTTETNEKLFF
TGTGCCAGCACCACGACAGAGACTAATGAAAAACTGTTTTTT
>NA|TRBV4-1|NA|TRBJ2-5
CASSQRQAKETQYF
TGCGCCAGCAGCCAACGGCAGGCTAAAGAGACCCAGTACTTC
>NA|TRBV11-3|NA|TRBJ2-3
CASSLGSDTQYF
TGTGCCAGCAGCTTAGGGAGTGATACGCAGTATTTT
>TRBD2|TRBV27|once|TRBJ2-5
CASSSTSEETQYF
TGTGCCAGCAGTTCGACTAGCGAAGAGACCCAGTACTTC
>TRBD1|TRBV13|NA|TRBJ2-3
CASSQGQATDTQYF
TGTGCCAGCAGCCAGGGACAGGCCACAGATACGCAGTATTTT